This T cell receptor beta chain was found in a study of siplizumab effects on memory and regulatory T cells. The CDR3 is 13 residues long. Per germline, CDR1 SEHNR and CDR2 FQNEAQ (reference sequence). V was pared by 4 bases and J by 7 bases, with 12 bases between. As regards this clone: Its antigen is unknown.

The protocol was immunoSEQ multiplex PCR, while the TCRdb copy is restricted to in-frame clones and leaves out a portion. In the table there are 100,000 or so clones, 93% of which are singletons. General study findings and limits: There were only a minor fraction of alloreactive clones that mapped to unstimulated subsets. Fewer alloreactive sequences mapped to unstimulated CD4+ memory cells under siplizumab.

This sequence was found in a human donor in good health. This chain links TRBV7-9 with TRBJ2-3, with a tentative D call TRBD2 (6 bases). The sample comprised non-Treg CD4+ T cells sorted from blood. CDR3 protein: CASSSMGLNTQYF. Written as DNA, the CDR3 is TGTGCCAGCAGCTCCATGGGACTTAATACGCAGTATTTT. Full variable domain (missing parts from reference TRBV7-9 and TRBJ2-3): DTGVSQNPRHKITKRGQNVTFRCDPISEHNRLYWYRQTLGQGPEFLTYFQNEAQLEKSRLLSDRFSAERPKGSFSTLEIQRTEQGDSAMYLCASSSMGLNTQYFGPGTRLTVL.